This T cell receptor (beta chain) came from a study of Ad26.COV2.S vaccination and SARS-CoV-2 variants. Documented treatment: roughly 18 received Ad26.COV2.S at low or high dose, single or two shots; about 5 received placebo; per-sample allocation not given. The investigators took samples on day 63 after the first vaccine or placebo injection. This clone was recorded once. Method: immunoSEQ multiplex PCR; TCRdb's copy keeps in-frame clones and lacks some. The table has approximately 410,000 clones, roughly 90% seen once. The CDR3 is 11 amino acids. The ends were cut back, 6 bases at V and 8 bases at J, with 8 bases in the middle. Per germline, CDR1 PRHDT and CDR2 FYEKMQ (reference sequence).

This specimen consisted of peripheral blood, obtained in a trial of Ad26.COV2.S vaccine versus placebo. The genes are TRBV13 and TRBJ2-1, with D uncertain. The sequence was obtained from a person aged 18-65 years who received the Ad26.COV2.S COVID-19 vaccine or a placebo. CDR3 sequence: CASSQSDEQFF. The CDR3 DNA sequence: TGTGCCAGCAGTCAATCCGATGAGCAGTTCTTC.